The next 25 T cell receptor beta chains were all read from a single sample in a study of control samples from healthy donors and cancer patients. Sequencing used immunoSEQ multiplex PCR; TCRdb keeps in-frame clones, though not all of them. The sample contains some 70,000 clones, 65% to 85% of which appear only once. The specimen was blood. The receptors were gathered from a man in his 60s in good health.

The CDR3 region is CASSSGQDQETQYF. The CDR3, as DNA: TGTGCCAGCAGTTCCGGACAAGACCAAGAGACCCAGTACTTC. The chain recombines TRBV5-6 with TRBJ2-5; D might be TRBD1 (5 bases). In germline, CDR1 is SGHDT, CDR2 YYEEEE. V was clipped by 5 bases and J by 0 bases, with 11 bases between them. This CDR3 has 14 residues.

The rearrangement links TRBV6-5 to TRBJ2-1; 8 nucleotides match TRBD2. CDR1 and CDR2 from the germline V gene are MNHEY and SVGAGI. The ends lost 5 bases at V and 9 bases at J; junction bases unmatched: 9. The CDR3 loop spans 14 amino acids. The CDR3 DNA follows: TGTGCCAGCAGTCCGGGACTAGTGATAAGTGAGCAGTTCTTC. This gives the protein CASSPGLVISEQFF.

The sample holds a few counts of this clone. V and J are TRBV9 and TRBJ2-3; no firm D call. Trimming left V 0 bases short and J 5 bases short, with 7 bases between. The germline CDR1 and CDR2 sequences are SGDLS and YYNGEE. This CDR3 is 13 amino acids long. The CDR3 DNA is TGTGCCAGCAGCGTAGCTCCTCAAGATACGCAGTATTTT. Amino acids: CASSVAPQDTQYF.

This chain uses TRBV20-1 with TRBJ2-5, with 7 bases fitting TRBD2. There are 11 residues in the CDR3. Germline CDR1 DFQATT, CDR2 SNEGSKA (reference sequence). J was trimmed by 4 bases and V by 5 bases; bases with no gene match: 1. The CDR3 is CSAGRGETQYF. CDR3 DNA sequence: TGCAGTGCTGGGAGGGGAGAGACCCAGTACTTC.

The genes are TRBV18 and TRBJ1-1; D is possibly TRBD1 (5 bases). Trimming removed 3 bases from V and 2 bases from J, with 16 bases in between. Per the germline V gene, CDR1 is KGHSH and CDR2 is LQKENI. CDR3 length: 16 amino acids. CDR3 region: CASSPLVLGENTEAFF. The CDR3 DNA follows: TGTGCCAGCTCACCGTTGGTATTGGGGGAAAACACTGAAGCTTTCTTT.

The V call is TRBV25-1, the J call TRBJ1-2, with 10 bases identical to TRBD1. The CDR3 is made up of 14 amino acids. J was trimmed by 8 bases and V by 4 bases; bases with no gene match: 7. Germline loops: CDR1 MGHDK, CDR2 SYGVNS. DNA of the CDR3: TGTGCCAGCAGTGCCGACAGGGGGCTAAACGGCTACACCTTC. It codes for CASSADRGLNGYTF.

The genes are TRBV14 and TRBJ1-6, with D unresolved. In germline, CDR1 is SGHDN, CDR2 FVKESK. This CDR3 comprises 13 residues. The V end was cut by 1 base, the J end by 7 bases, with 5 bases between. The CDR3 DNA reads TGTGCCAGCAGCCAAGGCCCAAATTCACCCCTCCACTTT. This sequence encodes CASSQGPNSPLHF.

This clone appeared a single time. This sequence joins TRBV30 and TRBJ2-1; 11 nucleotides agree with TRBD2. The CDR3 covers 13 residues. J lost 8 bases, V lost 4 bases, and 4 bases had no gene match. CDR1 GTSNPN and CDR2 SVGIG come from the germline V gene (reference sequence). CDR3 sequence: CAWTTSGSDEQFF. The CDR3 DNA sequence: TGTGCCTGGACAACTAGCGGGAGTGATGAGCAGTTCTTC.

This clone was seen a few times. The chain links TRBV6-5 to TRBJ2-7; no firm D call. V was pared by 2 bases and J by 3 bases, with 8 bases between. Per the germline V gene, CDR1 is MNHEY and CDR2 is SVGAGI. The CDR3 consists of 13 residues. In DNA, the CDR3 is TGTGCCAGCAGTTACGAGAGTCGCTACGAGCAGTACTTC. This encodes CASSYESRYEQYF.

The CDR3 loop is CASERQGREQFF. The CDR3 coding sequence is TGTGCCAGCGAAAGACAGGGTCGTGAGCAGTTCTTC. The genes are TRBV7-9 and TRBJ2-1; 7 positions agree with TRBD1. CDR1 and CDR2 from the germline V gene are SEHNR and FQNEAQ (reference sequence). CDR3 length: 12 amino acids. Trimming took 8 bases from V and 9 from J; bases not matched to a gene: 7.

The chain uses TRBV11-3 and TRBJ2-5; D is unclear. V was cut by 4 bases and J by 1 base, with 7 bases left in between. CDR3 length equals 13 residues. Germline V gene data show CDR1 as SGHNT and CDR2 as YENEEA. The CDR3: CASSSNFQETQYF. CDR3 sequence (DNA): TGTGCCAGCAGCTCGAACTTCCAAGAGACCCAGTACTTC. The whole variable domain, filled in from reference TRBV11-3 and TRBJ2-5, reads EAGVVQSPRYKIIEKKQPVAFWCNPISGHNTLYWYLQNLGQGPELLIRYENEEAVDDSQLPKDRFSAERLKGVDSTLKIQPAELGDSAVYLCASSSNFQETQYFGPGTRLLVL.

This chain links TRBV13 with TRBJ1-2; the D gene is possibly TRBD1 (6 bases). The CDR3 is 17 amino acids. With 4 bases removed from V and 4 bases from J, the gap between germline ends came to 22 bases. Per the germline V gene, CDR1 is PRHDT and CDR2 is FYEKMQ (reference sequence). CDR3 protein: CASSSGRGLRGRYGYTF. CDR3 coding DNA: TGTGCCAGCAGCTCAGGGAGAGGACTCAGGGGCCGCTATGGCTACACCTTC. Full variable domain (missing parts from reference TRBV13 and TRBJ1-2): AAGVIQSPRHLIKEKRETATLKCYPIPRHDTVYWYQQGPGQDPQFLISFYEKMQSDKGSIPDRFSAQQFSDYHSELNMSSLELGDSALYFCASSSGRGLRGRYGYTFGSGTRLTVV.

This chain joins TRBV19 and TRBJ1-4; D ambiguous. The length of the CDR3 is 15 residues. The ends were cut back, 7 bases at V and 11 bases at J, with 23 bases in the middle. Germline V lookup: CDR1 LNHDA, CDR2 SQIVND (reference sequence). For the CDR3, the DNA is TGTGCCAGTATGCAGGACGCAAGAGGGATTGGCAAACTGTTTTTT. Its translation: CASMQDARGIGKLFF.

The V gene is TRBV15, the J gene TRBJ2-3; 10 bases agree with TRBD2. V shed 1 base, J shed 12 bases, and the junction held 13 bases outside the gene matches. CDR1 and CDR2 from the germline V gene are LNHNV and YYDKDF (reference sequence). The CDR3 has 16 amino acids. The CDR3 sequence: CATSRVPSGTSETQYF. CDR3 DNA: TGTGCCACCAGCAGAGTACCCTCTGGGACTAGCGAAACTCAGTATTTT.

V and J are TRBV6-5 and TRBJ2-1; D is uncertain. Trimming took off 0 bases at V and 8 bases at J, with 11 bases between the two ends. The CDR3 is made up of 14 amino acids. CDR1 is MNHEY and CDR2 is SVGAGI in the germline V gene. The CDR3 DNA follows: TGTGCCAGCAGTTACTCCAAGGGAAAAGATGAGCAGTTCTTC. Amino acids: CASSYSKGKDEQFF.

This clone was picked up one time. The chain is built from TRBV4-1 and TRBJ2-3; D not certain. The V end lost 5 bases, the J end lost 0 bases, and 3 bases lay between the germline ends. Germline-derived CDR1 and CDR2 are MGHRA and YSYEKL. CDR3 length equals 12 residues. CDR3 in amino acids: CASSDSTDTQYF. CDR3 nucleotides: TGCGCCAGCAGCGATAGCACAGATACGCAGTATTTT.

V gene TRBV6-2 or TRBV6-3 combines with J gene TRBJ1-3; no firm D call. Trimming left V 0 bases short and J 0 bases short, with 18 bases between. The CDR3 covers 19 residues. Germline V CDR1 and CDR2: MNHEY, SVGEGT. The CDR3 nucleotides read TGTGCCAGCAGTTACTCCCCCCCACAGATGAAGCCCTCTGGAAACACCATATATTTT. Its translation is CASSYSPPQMKPSGNTIYF.

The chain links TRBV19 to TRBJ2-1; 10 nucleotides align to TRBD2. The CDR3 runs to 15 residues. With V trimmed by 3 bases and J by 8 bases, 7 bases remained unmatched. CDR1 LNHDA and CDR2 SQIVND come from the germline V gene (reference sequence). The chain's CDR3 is CASSIRSSGRYEQFF. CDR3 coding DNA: TGTGCCAGTAGTATTAGGTCTAGCGGGAGATATGAGCAGTTCTTC.

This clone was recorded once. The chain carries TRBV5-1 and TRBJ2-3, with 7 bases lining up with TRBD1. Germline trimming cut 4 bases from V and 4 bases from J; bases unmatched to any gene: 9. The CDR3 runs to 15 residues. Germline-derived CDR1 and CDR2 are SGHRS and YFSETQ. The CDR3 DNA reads TGCGCCAGCAGCCCACGACAGGGCGGTGCAGATACGCAGTATTTT. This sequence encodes CASSPRQGGADTQYF.

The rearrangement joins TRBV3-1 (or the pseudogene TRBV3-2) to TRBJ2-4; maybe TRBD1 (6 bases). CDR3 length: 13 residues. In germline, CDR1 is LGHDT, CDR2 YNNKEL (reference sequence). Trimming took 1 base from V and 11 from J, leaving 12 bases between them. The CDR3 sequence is CASSQAPGTLQYF. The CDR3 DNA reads TGTGCCAGCAGCCAAGCCCCCGGGACACTTCAGTACTTC.

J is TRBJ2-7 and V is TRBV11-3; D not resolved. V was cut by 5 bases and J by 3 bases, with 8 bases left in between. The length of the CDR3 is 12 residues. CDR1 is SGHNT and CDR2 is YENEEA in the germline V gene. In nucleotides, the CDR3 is TGTGCCAGCAGCAAGGACGGCTACGAGCAGTACTTC. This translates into CASSKDGYEQYF. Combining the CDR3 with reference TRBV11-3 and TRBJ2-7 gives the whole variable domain EAGVVQSPRYKIIEKKQPVAFWCNPISGHNTLYWYLQNLGQGPELLIRYENEEAVDDSQLPKDRFSAERLKGVDSTLKIQPAELGDSAVYLCASSKDGYEQYFGPGTRLTVT.

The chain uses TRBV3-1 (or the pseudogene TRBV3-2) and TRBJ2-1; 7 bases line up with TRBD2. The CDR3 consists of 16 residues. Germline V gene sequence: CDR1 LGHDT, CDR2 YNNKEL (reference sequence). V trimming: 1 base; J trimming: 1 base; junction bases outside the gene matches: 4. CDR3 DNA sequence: TGTGCCAGCAGCCAAGCCAGGACTAGTTCCTACAATGAGCAGTTCTTC. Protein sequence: CASSQARTSSYNEQFF.

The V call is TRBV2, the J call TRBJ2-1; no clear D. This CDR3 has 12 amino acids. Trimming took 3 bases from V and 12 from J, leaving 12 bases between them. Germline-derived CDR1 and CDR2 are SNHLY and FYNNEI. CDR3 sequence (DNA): TGTGCCAGCAGTGAGTGGGCCTCGGGGCAGTTCTTC. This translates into CASSEWASGQFF.

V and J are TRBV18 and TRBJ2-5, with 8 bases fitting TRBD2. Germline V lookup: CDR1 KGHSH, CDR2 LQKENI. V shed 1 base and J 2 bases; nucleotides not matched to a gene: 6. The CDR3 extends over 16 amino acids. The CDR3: CASSPLLAGSQETQYF. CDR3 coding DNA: TGTGCCAGCTCACCACTCTTAGCGGGAAGTCAAGAGACCCAGTACTTC.

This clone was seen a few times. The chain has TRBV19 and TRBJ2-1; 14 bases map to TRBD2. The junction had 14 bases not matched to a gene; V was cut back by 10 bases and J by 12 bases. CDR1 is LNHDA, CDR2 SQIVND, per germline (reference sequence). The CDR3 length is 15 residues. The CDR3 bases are TGTGCCACGGGACTAGCGGGAGAATATCAGGGTTGGCAGTTCTTC. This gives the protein CATGLAGEYQGWQFF.